Presented here are 4 T cell receptor beta chains from one specimen sequenced in a study of breast tumors, draining lymph nodes, adjacent tissues. Samples came from axillary lymph nodes draining the breast cancer. MiXCR, run by TCRdb on the multiplex PCR reads, gives a single entry per CDR3 protein. The sample carries over 130,000 distinct CDR3 sequences, 32% recorded once. Material: axillary lymph node tissue. The origin of the receptors is a female donor with breast cancer. Some clones in this sample may be carry-over from other donors' samples.

This clonotype was detected ten times or more. V usage is TRBV2 and J usage is TRBJ2-7, with a possible D match to TRBD1 (6 bases). From germline, CDR1 is SNHLY and CDR2 FYNNEI. This CDR3 has 16 residues. V lost 6 bases, J lost 5 bases, and 23 bases lay in between. CDR3 nucleotide sequence: TGTGCCAGCAGGATCTACAGGGAGAATATCGAGCACGAGCAGTACGTC. This gives the protein CASRIYRENIEHEQYV.

This clonotype was picked up many times. In DNA form, the CDR3 reads TGCAGTGCCCCCCTGGGGGCTTTAGAGACCCAGTACTTC. Protein product: CSAPLGALETQYF. The rearrangement joins TRBV20-1 to TRBJ2-5, with D perhaps TRBD1 (6 bases). The V end was cut by 6 bases, the J end by 4 bases, with 15 bases between. There are 13 residues in the CDR3. The germline V gene encodes CDR1 DFQATT and CDR2 SNEGSKA (reference sequence).

This clonotype was picked up many times. It may be a read error: a sequence one base away is much more abundant. The CDR3 ends on some other residue instead of the conserved phenylalanine or tryptophan, so this is likely a read error. The chain joins TRBV7-7 to TRBJ2-5, with 7 nucleotides matching TRBD1. The V gene's germline CDR1 is SSHAT and CDR2 FNYEAQ (reference sequence). The CDR3 has 14 residues. This CDR3 reads CASSLGTAQETQYL. CDR3 bases: TGTGCTAGCAGCTTGGGGACAGCCCAAGAGACCCAGTACCTC.

This clonotype was found many times. The chain recombines TRBV7-2 with TRBJ1-2; possible D gene TRBD1, 6 bases. This CDR3 is built from 14 residues. V lost 7 bases to trimming and J lost 3 bases, with 15 bases between them. In germline, CDR1 is SGHTA, CDR2 FQGNSA. The DNA for the CDR3 is TGTGCCAGCAACCAGCAACAGGGTTACTATGGCTACACCTTC. Its translation: CASNQQQGYYGYTF.